This TCR beta chain was observed in a study of T cell responses to AZD1222 COVID-19 vaccine. Germline V gene sequence: CDR1 SGHRS, CDR2 YFSETQ. This CDR3 contains 14 residues. The V and J ends lost 5 bases and 0 bases respectively, with 10 bases between them. Profiling relied on immunoSEQ multiplex PCR, and the TCRdb table lists in-frame clones only, not all of them. This sample has about 120,000 clones, with about 89% found just once. This rearrangement joins TRBV5-1 to TRBJ2-3, with a weak D call TRBD1 (6 bases). The sample was peripheral blood, taken 28 days after the second AZD1222 dose. This TCR derives from an adult who received the AZD1222 COVID-19 vaccine. The CDR3 region has the DNA TGCGCCAGCAGTGGGGACACTAGCACAGATACGCAGTATTTT. It is translated as CASSGDTSTDTQYF. The variable domain in full, completed from reference TRBV5-1 and TRBJ2-3, reads KAGVTQTPRYLIKTRGQQVTLSCSPISGHRSVSWYQQTPGQGLQFLFEYFSETQRNKGNFPGRFSGRQFSNSRSEMNVSTLELGDSALYLCASSGDTSTDTQYFGPGTRLTVL.